The 25 T cell receptor beta chains listed next were all sequenced from one sample in a study of cytomegalovirus exposure and HLA in healthy donors. PCR involved 60 Vbeta and 13 Jbeta primers. The table came from immunoSEQ multiplex PCR; TCRdb's copy has only in-frame clones and leaves some out. The data show 140,000 or so clones, more than 75% seen once. The specimen sequenced was PBMCs. The receptors were sampled from a man in his forties in good health and CMV-seronegative.

The chain joins TRBV4-1 to TRBJ1-2, with TRBD1 matching over 7 bases. The CDR3 is 15 amino acids. Trimming cost V 0 bases and J 6 bases; bases outside gene matches: 7. Germline V gene data show CDR1 as MGHRA and CDR2 as YSYEKL. The CDR3 nucleotides are TGCGCCAGCAGCCAAGAGTTGAGGGGGCACAATGGCTACACCTTC. Residues: CASSQELRGHNGYTF.

This clone was recorded only once. The chain combines TRBV5-1 with TRBJ1-1; D remains ambiguous. Trimming removed 2 bases from V and 7 bases from J, with 12 bases in between. The CDR3 has 13 amino acids. The V gene's germline CDR1 is SGHRS and CDR2 YFSETQ. Here the CDR3 reads CASSFLGGGEAFF. The CDR3 coding sequence is TGCGCCAGCAGCTTTTTAGGTGGAGGTGAAGCTTTCTTT.

This clone was counted a single time. The genes are TRBV5-8 and TRBJ1-4, with TRBD1 matching over 9 bases. This CDR3 comprises 14 residues. Germline V gene lookup returns CDR1 SGHTS and CDR2 YDEGEE. V was clipped by 3 bases and J by 7 bases; unmatched bases: 4. The CDR3: CASSSGQGREKLFF. The CDR3, as DNA: TGTGCCAGCAGCTCGGGACAGGGACGTGAAAAACTGTTTTTT.

The count of this clone is one. The chain recombines TRBV6-5 with TRBJ1-6; 8 bases align to TRBD1. CDR3 length: 15 residues. V trimming: 6 bases; J trimming: 10 bases; junction bases outside the gene matches: 11. Germline-derived CDR1 and CDR2 are MNHEY and SVGAGI. The CDR3 nucleotides read TGTGCCAGCAGCCGCATCGGACAGGGTGGATCACCCCTCCACTTT. Amino acids: CASSRIGQGGSPLHF.

The chain recombines TRBV11-2 with TRBJ2-5, with TRBD1 identical over 8 bases. This CDR3 has 14 amino acids. The germline gives CDR1 SGHAT, CDR2 FQNNGV. J gave up 1 base and V 4 bases, and 2 bases lay outside the gene matches. CDR3 loop: CASSYTGGQETQYF. The CDR3 nucleotides read TGTGCCAGCAGCTATACAGGGGGCCAAGAGACCCAGTACTTC.

The chain recombines TRBV28 with TRBJ2-7; possible D gene TRBD2, 5 bases. Trimming cost V 3 bases and J 0 bases, with 15 bases left between them. Germline V gene data show CDR1 as MDHEN and CDR2 as SYDVKM. The CDR3 covers 16 residues. The CDR3 bases are TGTGCCAGCAGTTTGAGGGTTGGGTGGATCTCCTACGAGCAGTACTTC. It yields the protein CASSLRVGWISYEQYF.

This clone was counted a few times. The CDR3 DNA is TGTGCCAGCAGTTTCTCGAGTGTATATGAAGCCTTTAGCACAGATACGCAGTATTTT. Encoded protein: CASSFSSVYEAFSTDTQYF. The chain has TRBV27 and TRBJ2-3; D gene unclear. The CDR3 sequence is 19 residues long. Germline CDR1 and CDR2: MNHEY and SMNVEV (reference sequence). V lost 3 bases and J lost 0, with 22 bases in between.

The chain employs TRBV5-8 and TRBJ1-6; D unclear. Germline V lookup: CDR1 SGHTS, CDR2 YDEGEE. The V gene lost 4 bases and the J gene lost 7 bases, with 6 bases spanning the gap. CDR3 length: 12 residues. CDR3 in DNA: TGTGCCAGCAGCCGGTGGAATTCACCCCTCCACTTT. Translated: CASSRWNSPLHF.

The chain combines TRBV27 with TRBJ1-2; possible D gene TRBD1, 6 bases. Deletions cut 6 bases from V and 6 bases from J, with 14 bases between. In germline, CDR1 is MNHEY, CDR2 SMNVEV (reference sequence). This CDR3 has 13 residues. This chain's CDR3 is CASSLGGGDGYTF. The CDR3 bases are TGTGCCAGCAGCCTCGGAGGGGGGGATGGCTACACCTTC.

The rearrangement joins TRBV7-9 to TRBJ2-1; 8 bases agree with TRBD1. There are 15 residues in the CDR3. Germline loops: CDR1 SEHNR, CDR2 FQNEAQ (reference sequence). V gave up 1 base and J gave up 6 bases; unmatched junction bases: 5. CDR3: CASSLETGVGNEQFF. CDR3 sequence (DNA): TGTGCCAGCAGCTTAGAGACAGGGGTGGGCAATGAGCAGTTCTTC.

V and J are TRBV7-2 and TRBJ2-1, with TRBD2 matching over 9 bases. CDR3 length: 17 amino acids. The ends lost 2 bases at V and 0 bases at J; junction bases unmatched: 5. In germline, CDR1 is SGHTA, CDR2 FQGNSA. The CDR3 loop reads CASSLRTSVISYNEQFF. The CDR3, as DNA: TGTGCCAGCAGCTTAAGGACTAGCGTCATCTCCTACAATGAGCAGTTCTTC. The entire variable domain, with the rest obtained from reference TRBV7-2 and TRBJ2-1, is as follows: GAGVSQSPSNKVTEKGKDVELRCDPISGHTALYWYRQSLGQGLEFLIYFQGNSAPDKSGLPSDRFSAERTGGSVSTLTIQRTQQEDSAVYLCASSLRTSVISYNEQFFGPGTRLTVL.

The V and J genes are TRBV2 and TRBJ1-2; D ambiguous. V lost 8 bases and J 4 bases, leaving 20 bases between the germline ends. Germline V gene data show CDR1 as SNHLY and CDR2 as FYNNEI. The CDR3 totals 15 residues. The CDR3 is CASRQSGLRSYGYTF. The CDR3 DNA sequence: TGTGCCAGCCGCCAGTCGGGTTTGAGGAGCTATGGCTACACCTTC.

The chain uses TRBV27 and TRBJ2-1; 12 bases map to TRBD1. The V segment lost 6 bases and the J segment 11 bases; nucleotides outside the gene matches: 11. The CDR3 runs 15 residues. Per the germline V gene, CDR1 is MNHEY and CDR2 is SMNVEV (reference sequence). This CDR3 reads CASRAPGQGAMKQFF. The CDR3 DNA reads TGTGCCAGCAGGGCCCCGGGACAGGGGGCTATGAAGCAGTTCTTC.

The rearrangement links TRBV10-3 to TRBJ1-1, with a possible D match to TRBD1 (6 bases). From germline, CDR1 is ENHRY and CDR2 SYGVKD. This CDR3 comprises 15 residues. V gave up 3 bases and J gave up 8 bases, with 19 bases separating them. The CDR3 DNA is TGTGCCATCAGTGATCCCCAGGGGCAATCCTTAGAAGCTTTCTTT. Translation: CAISDPQGQSLEAFF.

V is TRBV9 and J is TRBJ2-7, with D possibly TRBD2 on 6 matching bases. Germline V gives CDR1 SGDLS, CDR2 YYNGEE. The V and J ends lost 3 bases and 3 bases respectively, with 16 bases between them. This CDR3 spans 15 amino acids. Here the CDR3 reads CASSARDWQGYEQYF. CDR3 coding DNA: TGTGCCAGCAGCGCACGGGACTGGCAAGGCTACGAGCAGTACTTC. Variable domain in full (rest from reference TRBV9 and TRBJ2-7): DSGVTQTPKHLITATGQRVTLRCSPRSGDLSVYWYQQSLDQGLQFLIQYYNGEERAKGNILERFSAQQFPDLHSELNLSSLELGDSALYFCASSARDWQGYEQYFGPGTRLTVT.

The J gene is TRBJ2-7, the V gene TRBV11-3; D ambiguous. The CDR3 consists of 11 residues. The germline gives CDR1 SGHNT, CDR2 YENEEA. V was clipped by 5 bases and J by 6 bases, with 8 bases between them. CDR3 region: CASSAGIEQYF. CDR3 DNA: TGTGCCAGCAGCGCTGGCATCGAGCAGTACTTC.

This rearrangement joins TRBV7-9 to TRBJ2-7; TRBD1 matches at 8 bases. After removal of 5 bases from V and 6 bases from J, the junction contained 3 bases not matched to a gene. The germline CDR1 and CDR2 sequences are SEHNR and FQNEAQ (reference sequence). The CDR3 loop spans 12 amino acids. CDR3 loop: CASSRTGPEQYF. CDR3 coding DNA: TGTGCCAGCAGCCGGACAGGGCCCGAGCAGTACTTC.

The chain joins TRBV5-4 to TRBJ1-2, with TRBD1 matching 10 bases. From germline, CDR1 is SGHNT and CDR2 YYREEE (reference sequence). V lost 3 bases to trimming and J lost 4 bases; unmatched junction nucleotides: 9. The CDR3 has 16 amino acids. CDR3 sequence (DNA): TGTGCCAGCAGCTCCGGAGGGACAGGGGAGGGCTATGGCTACACCTTC. Protein: CASSSGGTGEGYGYTF.

There are a few counts of this clone. The chain couples TRBV28 to TRBJ2-7, with 16 bases aligning to TRBD2. The CDR3 length is 17 residues. The V gene's germline CDR1 is MDHEN and CDR2 SYDVKM. The junction had 6 bases not matched to a gene; V was cut back by 7 bases and J by 0 bases. DNA of the CDR3: TGTGCCAGCACCTCGGGACTAGCGGGAGGGCACTCCTACGAGCAGTACTTC. Translating it yields CASTSGLAGGHSYEQYF.

V usage is TRBV6-1 and J usage is TRBJ2-6; 7 positions agree with TRBD1. The CDR3 length is 15 residues. Germline CDR1 is MNHNS and CDR2 is SASEGT. The J segment lost 4 bases and the V segment lost 4 bases, leaving 4 bases of the junction unmatched. The DNA for the CDR3 is TGTGCCAGCAGTGGACAGGGTCTAGGGGCCAACGTCCTGACTTTC. Protein product: CASSGQGLGANVLTF.

V is TRBV30 and J is TRBJ2-5; D possibly corresponds to TRBD2 (6 bases). The CDR3 covers 15 residues. Trimming left V 4 bases short and J 5 bases short, with 20 bases between. Germline CDR1 reads GTSNPN; CDR2 reads SVGIG (reference sequence). CDR3 nucleotide sequence: TGTGCCTGGACCCGGCTAACGGGGCGGGGTGAGACCCAGTACTTC. As protein: CAWTRLTGRGETQYF.

This chain uses TRBV19 with TRBJ2-1; TRBD2 agrees at 10 bases. CDR3 length: 21 amino acids. Trimming cost V 2 bases and J 0 bases; bases outside gene matches: 16. CDR1 and CDR2 from the germline V gene are LNHDA and SQIVND (reference sequence). CDR3 nucleotide sequence: TGTGCCAGTAGTATAAATTGGGCTAGCGGGGGTAGGACCAGCTCCTACAATGAGCAGTTCTTC. Amino acids: CASSINWASGGRTSSYNEQFF. Together with reference TRBV19 and TRBJ2-1, the CDR3 gives the full variable domain: DGGITQSPKYLFRKEGQNVTLSCEQNLNHDAMYWYRQDPGQGLRLIYYSQIVNDFQKGDIAEGYSVSREKKESFPLTVTSAQKNPTAFYLCASSINWASGGRTSSYNEQFFGPGTRLTVL.

The J gene is TRBJ2-1, the V gene TRBV5-1, with TRBD2 matching over 8 bases. The CDR3 contains 15 residues. Germline V lookup: CDR1 SGHRS, CDR2 YFSETQ. Trimming cost V 1 base and J 5 bases; bases outside gene matches: 5. In DNA, the CDR3 is TGCGCCAGCAGCTTGCCGGGCGGGGGGAACAATGAGCAGTTCTTC. Translated: CASSLPGGGNNEQFF.

V usage is TRBV5-1 and J usage is TRBJ1-1, with TRBD1 matching over 7 bases. This CDR3 is built from 17 residues. The V segment lost 2 bases and the J segment 0 bases; nucleotides outside the gene matches: 10. The germline CDR1 and CDR2 sequences are SGHRS and YFSETQ. The CDR3 loop reads CASSLRTGIVMNTEAFF. CDR3 in DNA: TGCGCCAGCAGCTTAAGGACAGGAATCGTCATGAACACTGAAGCTTTCTTT.

The chain links TRBV7-2 to TRBJ1-4; D call uncertain. The CDR3 totals 15 residues. Germline assignment: CDR1 SGHTA and CDR2 FQGNSA. V lost 1 base, J lost 2 bases, and 8 bases lay in between. CDR3 sequence: CASSLGGFTNEKLFF. CDR3 nucleotides: TGTGCCAGCAGCTTAGGAGGGTTCACTAATGAAAAACTGTTTTTT.